This TCR beta chain stems from a study of response to subunit inactivated influenza vaccine. Whole-study results and caveats: Each seasonal flu vaccination may recruit only limited new T cells, authors suggested.

TCRdb independently ran MiXCR on the RT-PCR reads; one entry per CDR3 protein. The data contain approximately 700,000 distinct CDR3 sequences, approximately 15% of them singletons. This clonotype was found a few times. Its antigen is not known. Source: PBMCs from blood, taken 14 to 15 days before vaccination. This receptor was taken from a man aged 50 to 59 who received an inactivated influenza vaccine.

CDR3 DNA sequence: TGTGCCAGCAGTCGGACAGGGTATGAAAAACTGTTTTTT. It specifies CASSRTGYEKLFF. The J gene is TRBJ1-4, the V gene TRBV12-3 or TRBV12-4, with 8 nucleotides matching TRBD1. V lost 5 bases, J lost 6 bases, and 2 bases stayed unmatched. The CDR3 runs 13 residues.